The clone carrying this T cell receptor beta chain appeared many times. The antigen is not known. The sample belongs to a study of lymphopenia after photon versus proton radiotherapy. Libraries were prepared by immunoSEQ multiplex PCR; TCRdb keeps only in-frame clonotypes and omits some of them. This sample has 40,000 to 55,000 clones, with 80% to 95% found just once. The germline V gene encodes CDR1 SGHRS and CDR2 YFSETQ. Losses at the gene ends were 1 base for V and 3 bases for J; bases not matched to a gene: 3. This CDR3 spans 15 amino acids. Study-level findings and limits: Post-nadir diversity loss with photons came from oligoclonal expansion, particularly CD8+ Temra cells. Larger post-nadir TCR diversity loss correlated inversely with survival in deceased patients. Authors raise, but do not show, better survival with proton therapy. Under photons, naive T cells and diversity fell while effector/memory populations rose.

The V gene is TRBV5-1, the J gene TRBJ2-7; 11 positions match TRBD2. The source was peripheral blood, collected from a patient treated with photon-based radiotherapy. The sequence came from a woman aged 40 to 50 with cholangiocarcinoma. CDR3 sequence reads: CASSLTSGSYYEQYF. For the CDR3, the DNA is TGCGCCAGCAGCTTGACTAGCGGGAGTTACTACGAGCAGTACTTC.